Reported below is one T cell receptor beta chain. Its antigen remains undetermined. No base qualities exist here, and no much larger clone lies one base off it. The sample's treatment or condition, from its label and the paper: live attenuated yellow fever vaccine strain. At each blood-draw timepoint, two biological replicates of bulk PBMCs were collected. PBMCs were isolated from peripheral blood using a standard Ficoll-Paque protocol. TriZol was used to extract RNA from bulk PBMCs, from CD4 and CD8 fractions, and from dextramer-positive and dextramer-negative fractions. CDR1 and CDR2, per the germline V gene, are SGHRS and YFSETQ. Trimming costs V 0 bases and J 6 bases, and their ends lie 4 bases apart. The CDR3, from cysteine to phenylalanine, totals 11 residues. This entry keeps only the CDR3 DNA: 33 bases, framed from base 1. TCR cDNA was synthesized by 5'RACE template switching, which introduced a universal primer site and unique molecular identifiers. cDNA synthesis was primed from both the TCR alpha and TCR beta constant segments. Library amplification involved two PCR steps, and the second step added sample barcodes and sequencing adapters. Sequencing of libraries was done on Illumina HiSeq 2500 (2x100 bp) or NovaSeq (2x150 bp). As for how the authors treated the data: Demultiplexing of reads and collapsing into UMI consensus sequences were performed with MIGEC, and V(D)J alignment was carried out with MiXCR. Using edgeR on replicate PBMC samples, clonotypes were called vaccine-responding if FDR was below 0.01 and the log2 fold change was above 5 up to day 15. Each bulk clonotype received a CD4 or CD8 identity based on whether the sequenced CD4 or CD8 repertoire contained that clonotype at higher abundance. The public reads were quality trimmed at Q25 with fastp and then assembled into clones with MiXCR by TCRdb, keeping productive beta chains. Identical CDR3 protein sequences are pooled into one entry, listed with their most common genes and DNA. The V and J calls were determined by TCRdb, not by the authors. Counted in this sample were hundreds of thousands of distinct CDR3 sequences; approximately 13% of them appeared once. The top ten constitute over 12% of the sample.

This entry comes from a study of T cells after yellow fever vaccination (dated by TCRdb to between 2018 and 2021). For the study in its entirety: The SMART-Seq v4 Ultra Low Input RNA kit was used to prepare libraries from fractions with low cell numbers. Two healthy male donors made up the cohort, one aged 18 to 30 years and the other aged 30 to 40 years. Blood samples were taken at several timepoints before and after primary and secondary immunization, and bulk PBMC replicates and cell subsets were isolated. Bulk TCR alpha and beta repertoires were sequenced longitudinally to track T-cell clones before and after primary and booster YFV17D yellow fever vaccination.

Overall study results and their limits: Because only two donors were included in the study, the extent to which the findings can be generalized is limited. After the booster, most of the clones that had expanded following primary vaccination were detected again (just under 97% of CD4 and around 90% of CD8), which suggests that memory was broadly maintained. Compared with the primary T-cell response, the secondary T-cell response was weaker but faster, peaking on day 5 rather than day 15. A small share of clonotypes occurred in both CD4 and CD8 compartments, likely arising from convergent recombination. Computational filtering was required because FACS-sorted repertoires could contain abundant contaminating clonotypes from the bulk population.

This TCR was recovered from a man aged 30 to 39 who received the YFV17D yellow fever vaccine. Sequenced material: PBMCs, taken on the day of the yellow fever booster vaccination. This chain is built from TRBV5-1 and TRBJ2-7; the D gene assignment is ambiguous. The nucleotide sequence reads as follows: TGCGCCAGCAGCTTGGAGGCCGAGCAGTACTTC. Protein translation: CASSLEAEQYF.